One and the same sample provided the 17 T cell receptor beta chains below, sequenced in a study of T-cell memory formation after mild COVID-19. One entry per CDR3 protein, called by TCRdb with MiXCR from the 5' RACE reads. The sample gives hundreds of thousands of distinct CDR3 sequences, roughly 17% of which show up once; roughly 8.2% is in the top ten. The sample consisted of PBMCs or a T cell subset sorted from them (not recorded which). The origin of the receptors is an adult woman who had mild COVID-19 (a few samples of this study predate the infection). Cell type and time point are not known.

This clonotype has just a few counts. This sequence joins TRBV12-3 or TRBV12-4 and TRBJ2-1; 7 bases are shared with TRBD2. The CDR3 extends over 15 amino acids. V dropped 3 bases and J dropped 7; count of bases not matched to a gene: 9. The CDR3 nucleotides read TGTGCCAGCAGTTTCTCGGGGGAGGGTGCGAATGAGCAGTTCTTC. Translation gives CASSFSGEGANEQFF.

The V call is TRBV4-1, the J call TRBJ1-5; the D gene is possibly TRBD1 (6 bases). This CDR3 has 15 amino acids. Germline CDR1 MGHRA, CDR2 YSYEKL. V gave up 6 bases and J gave up 3 bases, with 15 bases separating them. The CDR3 loop reads CASSPDRTFNQPQHF. CDR3 bases: TGCGCCAGCAGTCCAGACAGGACCTTCAATCAGCCCCAGCATTTT.

This clonotype was counted a few times. The rearrangement uses TRBV7-6 and TRBJ2-7; no clear D gene. Germline V gene data show CDR1 as SGHVS and CDR2 as FNYEAQ. CDR3 length equals 13 residues. Between the trimmed V and J ends, which lost 2 bases and 3 bases, there was a span of 8 bases. DNA of the CDR3: TGTGCCAGCAGCTTACAGCAGGACTACGAGCAGTACTTC. Protein: CASSLQQDYEQYF.

This clonotype was observed many times. The chain uses TRBV7-6 and TRBJ2-7; perhaps TRBD2 as D (7 bases). Germline V CDR1 and CDR2: SGHVS, FNYEAQ. Trimming shortened V by 0 bases and J by 2 bases, and 11 bases separated the two germline ends. The CDR3 consists of 15 residues. The CDR3 DNA is TGTGCCAGCAGCTTAGCCGGGGGGCCAGCCTACGAGCAGTACTTC. Translated, it gives CASSLAGGPAYEQYF. Looking up the rest from reference TRBV7-6 and TRBJ2-7 gives the full variable domain: GAGVSQSPRYKVTKRGQDVALRCDPISGHVSLYWYRQALGQGPEFLTYFNYEAQQDKSGLPNDRFSAERPEGSISTLTIQRTEQRDSAMYRCASSLAGGPAYEQYFGPGTRLTVT.

This clonotype has only a few counts. J is TRBJ1-2 and V is TRBV29-1, with D possibly matching TRBD1 (5 bases). Trimming removed 2 bases at V and 4 bases at J, with 14 bases between. Per germline, CDR1 SQVTM and CDR2 ANQGSEA. There are 14 residues in the CDR3. The DNA of the CDR3 is TGCAGCGTTGAAAGTCTGGAAGGGGTCTATGGCTACACCTTC. Translated: CSVESLEGVYGYTF.

This clonotype was detected a few times. The V and J genes are TRBV7-9 and TRBJ2-6; 7 nucleotides match TRBD1. CDR3 length: 19 residues. Germline assignment: CDR1 SEHNR and CDR2 FQNEAQ (reference sequence). V shed 3 bases, J shed 0 bases, and the junction held 11 bases outside the gene matches. The CDR3, as DNA: TGTGCCAGCAGCTTGGCAGGACAGGCCCGAAGCTCTGGGGCCAACGTCCTGACTTTC. It is translated as CASSLAGQARSSGANVLTF.

The rearrangement links TRBV5-1 to TRBJ1-6; 8 nucleotides agree with TRBD1. Germline lookup yields CDR1 SGHRS and CDR2 YFSETQ. CDR3 size: 14 residues. Trimming removed 4 bases from V and 8 bases from J; junction bases left unmatched: 5. The DNA of the CDR3 is TGCGCCAGCAGCCCGACAGGGGTCGATTCACCCCTCCACTTT. Amino acid sequence: CASSPTGVDSPLHF.

This clonotype was seen a handful of times. The chain is built from TRBV7-6 and TRBJ2-2; TRBD2 matches 7 bases. V lost 5 bases to trimming and J lost 6 bases; unmatched junction nucleotides: 6. CDR3 length: 14 residues. Looked up from germline, CDR1 is SGHVS and CDR2 is FNYEAQ. The CDR3 DNA sequence: TGTGCCAGCAGCGCCCGGACTAGTCCCGGGGAGCTGTTTTTT. It translates to CASSARTSPGELFF.

This clonotype was seen a few times. V usage is TRBV7-9 and J usage is TRBJ1-1, with TRBD1 as a possible D gene (5 bases). V shed 6 bases and J shed 3 bases, with 17 bases lying between them. The germline gives CDR1 SEHNR, CDR2 FQNEAQ (reference sequence). The CDR3 totals 15 residues. The DNA of the CDR3 is TGTGCCAGCAGTTATTCGGGGGATTTTTACACTGAAGCTTTCTTT. It codes for CASSYSGDFYTEAFF.

This chain connects TRBV9 to TRBJ1-6; weak D call: TRBD1 (6 bases). With 2 bases removed from V and 7 bases from J, the gap between germline ends came to 16 bases. The CDR3 is made up of 16 amino acids. Germline CDR1 and CDR2: SGDLS and YYNGEE. CDR3 protein: CASSVTGASGNSPLHF. CDR3 nucleotides: TGTGCCAGCAGCGTGACGGGGGCGTCGGGGAATTCACCCCTCCACTTT.

The chain combines TRBV5-6 with TRBJ2-3, with D possibly being TRBD1 or TRBD2 (5 bases each). CDR1 SGHDT and CDR2 YYEEEE come from the germline V gene. The CDR3 is made up of 15 amino acids. The V gene lost 5 bases and the J gene lost 1 base, with 14 bases spanning the gap. The CDR3 DNA reads TGTGCCAGCAGTTCCGGGACGGGGCGCACAGATACGCAGTATTTT. Encoded protein: CASSSGTGRTDTQYF.

V gene TRBV7-9 combines with J gene TRBJ1-2; a possible D gene is TRBD1 (5 bases). The CDR3 extends over 14 amino acids. V dropped 2 bases and J dropped 10 bases, with 17 bases sitting between them. CDR1 is SEHNR, CDR2 FQNEAQ, per germline (reference sequence). The CDR3, as DNA: TGTGCCAGCAGCTTATCTTTGCGGGAGGGGCCCTACACCTTC. Its translation is CASSLSLREGPYTF.

This clonotype was found a few times. V usage is TRBV6-6 and J usage is TRBJ1-1, with TRBD1 matching over 8 bases. Germline lookup yields CDR1 MNHNY and CDR2 SVGAGI (reference sequence). Trimming at V came to 2 bases and at J to 0 bases, leaving 5 bases not matched to a gene. The CDR3 covers 16 residues. This CDR3 reads CASSYGLDRVNTEAFF. The CDR3 DNA sequence: TGTGCCAGCAGTTACGGCCTGGACAGGGTGAACACTGAAGCTTTCTTT.

In its sample, this clonotype was seen many times. The V gene is TRBV5-1, the J gene TRBJ2-7; 10 bases map to TRBD1. The length of the CDR3 is 15 residues. The ends lost 1 base at V and 5 bases at J; junction bases unmatched: 6. Germline V gene sequence: CDR1 SGHRS, CDR2 YFSETQ. CDR3 nucleotides: TGCGCCAGCAGCTTGTCCGGGACAGGGGTCCACGAGCAGTACTTC. It codes for CASSLSGTGVHEQYF.

The chain carries TRBV30 and TRBJ1-6, with D perhaps matching TRBD1 (6 bases). V was pared by 8 bases and J by 0 bases, with 8 bases between. The CDR3 has 13 residues. Germline CDR1 and CDR2: GTSNPN and SVGIG (reference sequence). The CDR3: CAGQSSYNSPLHF. The DNA for the CDR3 is TGTGCCGGACAGAGCTCCTATAATTCACCCCTCCACTTT. The whole variable domain, filled in from reference TRBV30 and TRBJ1-6, reads SQTIHQWPATLVQPVGSPLSLECTVEGTSNPNLYWYRQAAGRGLQLLFYSVGIGQISSEVPQNLSASRPQDRQFILSSKKLLLSDSGFYLCAGQSSYNSPLHFGNGTRLTVT.

This clonotype was detected ten times or more. The gene calls are TRBV2 and TRBJ2-1, with 11 bases lining up with TRBD2. This CDR3 has 18 residues. With V trimmed by 4 bases and J by 2 bases, 10 bases remained unmatched. Germline V gives CDR1 SNHLY, CDR2 FYNNEI. This chain's CDR3 is CASSVLSGRAEPYNEQFF. The CDR3 DNA reads TGTGCCAGCAGTGTCCTTAGCGGGAGGGCCGAACCCTACAATGAGCAGTTCTTC.

The chain carries TRBV7-9 and TRBJ2-1, with TRBD2 identical over 12 bases. Looked up from germline, CDR1 is SEHNR and CDR2 is FQNEAQ (reference sequence). The CDR3 spans 18 residues. With 4 bases clipped from V and 0 bases from J, the junction kept 7 bases outside the gene matches. The CDR3 DNA is TGTGCCAGCAGCTCTATGCGGGGACTAGCGGGCTCCTACAATGAGCAGTTCTTC. Translating gives CASSSMRGLAGSYNEQFF.